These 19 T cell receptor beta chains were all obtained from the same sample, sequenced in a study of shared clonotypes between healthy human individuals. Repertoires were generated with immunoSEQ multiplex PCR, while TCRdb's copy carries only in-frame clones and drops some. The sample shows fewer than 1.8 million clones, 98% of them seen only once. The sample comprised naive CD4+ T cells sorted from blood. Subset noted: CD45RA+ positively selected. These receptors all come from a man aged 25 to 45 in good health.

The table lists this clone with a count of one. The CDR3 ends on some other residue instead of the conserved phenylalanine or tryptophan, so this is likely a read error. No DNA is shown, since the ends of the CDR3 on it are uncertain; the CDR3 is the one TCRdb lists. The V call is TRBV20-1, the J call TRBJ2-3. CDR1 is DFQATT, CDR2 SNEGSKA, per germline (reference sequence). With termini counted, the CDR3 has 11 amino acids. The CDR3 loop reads CSARDLGQFAG.

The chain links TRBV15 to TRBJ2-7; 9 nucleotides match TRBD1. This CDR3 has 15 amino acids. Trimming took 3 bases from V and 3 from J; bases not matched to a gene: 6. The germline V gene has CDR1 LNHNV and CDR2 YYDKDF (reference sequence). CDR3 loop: CATSSTGQGFYEQYF. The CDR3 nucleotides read TGTGCCACCAGCAGCACGGGACAGGGTTTCTACGAGCAGTACTTC.

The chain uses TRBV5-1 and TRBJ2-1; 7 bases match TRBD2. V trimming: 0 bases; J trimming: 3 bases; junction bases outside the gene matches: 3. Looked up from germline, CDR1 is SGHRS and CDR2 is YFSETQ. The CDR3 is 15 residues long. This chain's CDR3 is CASSLGGTNYNEQFF. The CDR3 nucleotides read TGCGCCAGCAGCTTGGGTGGGACTAACTACAATGAGCAGTTCTTC.

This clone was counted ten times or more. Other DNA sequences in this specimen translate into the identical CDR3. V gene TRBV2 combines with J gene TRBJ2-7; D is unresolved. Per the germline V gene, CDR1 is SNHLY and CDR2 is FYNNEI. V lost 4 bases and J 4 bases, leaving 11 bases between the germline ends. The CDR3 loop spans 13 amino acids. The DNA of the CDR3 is TGTGCCAGCAGTGGTGACCGATTATACGAGCAGTACTTC. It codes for CASSGDRLYEQYF.

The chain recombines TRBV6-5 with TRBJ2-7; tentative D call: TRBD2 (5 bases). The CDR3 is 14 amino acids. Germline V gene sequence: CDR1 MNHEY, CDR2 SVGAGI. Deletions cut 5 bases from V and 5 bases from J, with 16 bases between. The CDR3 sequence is CASSHTWFGDEQYF. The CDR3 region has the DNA TGTGCCAGCAGTCACACTTGGTTCGGGGACGAGCAGTACTTC.

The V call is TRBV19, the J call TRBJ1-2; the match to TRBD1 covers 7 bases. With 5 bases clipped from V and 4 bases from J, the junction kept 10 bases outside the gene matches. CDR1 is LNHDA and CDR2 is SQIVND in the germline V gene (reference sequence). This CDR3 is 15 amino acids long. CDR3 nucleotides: TGTGCCAGTAGTCTAACCTCCGGGACAGTCTATGGCTACACCTTC. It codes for CASSLTSGTVYGYTF.

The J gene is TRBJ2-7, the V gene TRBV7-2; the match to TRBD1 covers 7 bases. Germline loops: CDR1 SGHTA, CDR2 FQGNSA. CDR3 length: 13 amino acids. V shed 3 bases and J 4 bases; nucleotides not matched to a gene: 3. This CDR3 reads CASSLRTGYEQYF. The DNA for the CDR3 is TGTGCCAGCAGCTTGAGGACAGGATACGAGCAGTACTTC.

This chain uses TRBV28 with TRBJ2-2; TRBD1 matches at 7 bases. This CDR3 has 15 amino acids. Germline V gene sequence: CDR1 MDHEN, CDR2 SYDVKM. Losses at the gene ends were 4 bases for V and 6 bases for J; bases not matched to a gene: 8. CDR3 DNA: TGTGCCAGCAGTTCATGGGGACAGCCGGCCGGGGAGCTGTTTTTT. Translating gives CASSSWGQPAGELFF.

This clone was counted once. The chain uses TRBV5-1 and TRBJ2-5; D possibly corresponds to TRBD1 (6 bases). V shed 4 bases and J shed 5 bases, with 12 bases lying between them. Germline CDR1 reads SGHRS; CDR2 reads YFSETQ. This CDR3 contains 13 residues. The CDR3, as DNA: TGCGCCAGCAGCCAACAGGGCCAGGAGACCCAGTACTTC. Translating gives CASSQQGQETQYF.

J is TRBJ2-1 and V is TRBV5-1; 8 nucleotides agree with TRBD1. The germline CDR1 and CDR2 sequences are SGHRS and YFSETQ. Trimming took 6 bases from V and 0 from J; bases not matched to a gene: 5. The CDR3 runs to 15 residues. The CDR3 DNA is TGCGCCAGCAAGACTACAGGGGGCTCCTACAATGAGCAGTTCTTC. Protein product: CASKTTGGSYNEQFF.

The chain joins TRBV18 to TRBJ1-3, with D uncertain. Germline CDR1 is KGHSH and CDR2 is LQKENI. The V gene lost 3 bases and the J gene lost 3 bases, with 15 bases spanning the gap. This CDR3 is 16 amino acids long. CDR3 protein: CASSPEVAGIGNTIYF. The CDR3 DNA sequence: TGTGCCAGCTCACCCGAGGTAGCGGGGATTGGAAACACCATATATTTT.

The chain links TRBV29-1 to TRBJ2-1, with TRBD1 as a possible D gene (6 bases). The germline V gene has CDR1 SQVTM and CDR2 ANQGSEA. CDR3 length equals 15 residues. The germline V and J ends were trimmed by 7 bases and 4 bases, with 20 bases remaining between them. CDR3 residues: CSAGRGPGEYNEQFF. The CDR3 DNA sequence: TGCAGCGCCGGTAGGGGCCCAGGGGAATACAATGAGCAGTTCTTC.

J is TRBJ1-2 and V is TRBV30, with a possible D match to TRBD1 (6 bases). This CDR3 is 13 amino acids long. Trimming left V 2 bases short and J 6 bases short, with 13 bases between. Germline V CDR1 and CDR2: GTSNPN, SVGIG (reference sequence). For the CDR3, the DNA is TGTGCCTGGAGTCTTTCAGGGGTTCATGGCTACACCTTC. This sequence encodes CAWSLSGVHGYTF.

The CDR3 coding sequence is TGTGCCAGCAGCATTCGGACAGGGGGAGTCGGGGAGCTGTTTTTT. It translates to CASSIRTGGVGELFF. The chain recombines TRBV9 with TRBJ2-2, with 10 bases that match TRBD1. The CDR3 is made up of 15 amino acids. The germline gives CDR1 SGDLS, CDR2 YYNGEE. Unmatched junction bases numbered 7, after V lost 4 bases and J lost 7 bases. Complete variable domain (other parts from reference TRBV9 and TRBJ2-2): DSGVTQTPKHLITATGQRVTLRCSPRSGDLSVYWYQQSLDQGLQFLIQYYNGEERAKGNILERFSAQQFPDLHSELNLSSLELGDSALYFCASSIRTGGVGELFFGEGSRLTVL.

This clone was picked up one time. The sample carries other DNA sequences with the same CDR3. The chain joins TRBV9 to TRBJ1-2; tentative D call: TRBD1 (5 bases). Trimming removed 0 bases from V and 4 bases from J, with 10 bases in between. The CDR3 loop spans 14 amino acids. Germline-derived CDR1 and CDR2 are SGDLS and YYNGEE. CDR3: CASSVADSSYGYTF. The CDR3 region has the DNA TGTGCCAGCAGCGTAGCAGACAGTTCCTATGGCTACACCTTC.

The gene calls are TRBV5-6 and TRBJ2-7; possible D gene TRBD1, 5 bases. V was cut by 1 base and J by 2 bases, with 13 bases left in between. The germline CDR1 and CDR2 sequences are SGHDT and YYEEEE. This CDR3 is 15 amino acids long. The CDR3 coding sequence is TGTGCCAGCAGCTTGTCAGTCAGGGCCCCCTACGAGCAGTACTTC. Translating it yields CASSLSVRAPYEQYF.

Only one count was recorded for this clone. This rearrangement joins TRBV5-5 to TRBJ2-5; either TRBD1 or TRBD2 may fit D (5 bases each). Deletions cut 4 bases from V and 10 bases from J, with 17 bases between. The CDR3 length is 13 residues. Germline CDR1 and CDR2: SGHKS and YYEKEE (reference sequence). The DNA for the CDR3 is TGTGCCAGCAGCCCGGGACGGTTAATTCACCAGTACTTC. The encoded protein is CASSPGRLIHQYF.

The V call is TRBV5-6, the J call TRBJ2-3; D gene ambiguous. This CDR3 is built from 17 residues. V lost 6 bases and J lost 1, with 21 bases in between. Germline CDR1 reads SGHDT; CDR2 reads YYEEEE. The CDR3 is CASTQFATHWGTDTQYF. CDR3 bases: TGTGCCAGCACCCAATTCGCTACCCATTGGGGCACAGATACGCAGTATTTT.

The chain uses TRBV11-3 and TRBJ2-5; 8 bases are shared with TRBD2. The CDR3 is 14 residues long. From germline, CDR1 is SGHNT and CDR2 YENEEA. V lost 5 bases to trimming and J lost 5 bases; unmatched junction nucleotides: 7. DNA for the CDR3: TGTGCCAGCAGCCCGGACGGGAGGGCCGAGACCCAGTACTTC. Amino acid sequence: CASSPDGRAETQYF.